This TCR beta chain came from a study of regulatory T cells in long-lasting Graves disease. The overall study: Duration of antithyroid drug therapy among newly diagnosed Graves' patients was under 3 months. Overall study results and limits: Persistent cases of Graves' showed reduced TCR diversity relative to newly diagnosed patients.

V lost 0 bases and J lost 7, with 19 bases in between. Germline assignment: CDR1 SGDLS and CDR2 YYNGEE. This CDR3 spans 16 amino acids. According to the study, TCR beta libraries were built with iRepertoire HTBI primers and CDR3-region Arm-PCR. Study processing details: Sample data revealed roughly 62 TRBV and 14 TRBJ segments. TCRdb reprocessed the multiplex PCR reads via MiXCR and lists one record per CDR3 protein. The V and J calls, along with clone size, are taken from TCRdb and not from the paper's own processing. The sample lists 400,000 to 550,000 distinct CDR3 sequences, approximately 16% seen once, with approximately 12% in the top ten. Time point given: newly diagnosed GD, antithyroid drugs for less than 3 months. Extracted RNA from PBMCs served as the source of the TCR library. This clonotype was seen more than once but under ten times. What it binds is not known. The sample was also linked to a second study, of T cells in Graves' hyperthyroidism and ophthalmopathy.

The specimen was peripheral blood mononuclear cells (PBMCs), collected at new diagnosis, from a patient treated with antithyroid drugs. The genes are TRBV9 and TRBJ2-5; D perhaps matches TRBD2 (6 bases). The origin of this receptor is a woman in her 30s with Graves disease. CDR3 bases: TGTGCCAGCAGCGTAGGCGCTAGCAATGTGGGGGGGACCCAGTACTTC. Translated, it gives CASSVGASNVGGTQYF.